Listed below are T cell receptor beta chains from one sample, sequenced in a study of identical twins. TCRdb reprocessed the 5' RACE reads via MiXCR and lists one record per CDR3 protein. The table shows around 250,000 distinct CDR3 sequences, with 10% to 15% occurring only once. These sequences were also reported in another study, on yellow fever vaccine responses in identical twins.

Sequenced material: memory (CD45RO+) T cells sorted from blood. The source is a woman aged 18-35 years in good health. Both conserved end residues are part of each CDR3. D genes are given only for firm matches. Where a row states a size, it is once, few, many or the class of an expanded clone; other rows omit it.

clone size: many; D gene: TRBD1; J gene: TRBJ2-3; V gene: TRBV5-1; CDR3 DNA: TGCGCCAGCAGGGGGACAGGGGGCGCAGATACGCAGTATTTT; CDR3 protein: CASRGTGGADTQYF
clone size: many; D gene: NA; J gene: TRBJ2-3; V gene: TRBV29-1; CDR3 DNA: TGCAGTGCAGACCCGGGCACAGATACGCAGTATTTT; CDR3 protein: CSADPGTDTQYF
clone size: NA; D gene: TRBD1; J gene: TRBJ2-3; V gene: TRBV20-1; CDR3 DNA: TGCAGTGCTAGAGATCGGGGACAGGCAAAGTACGGGACGCAGTATTTT; CDR3 protein: CSARDRGQAKYGTQYF
clone size: NA; D gene: TRBD2; J gene: TRBJ2-3; V gene: TRBV4-2; CDR3 DNA: TGTGCCAGCAGCCAAGATCCTAGCGGGACAGCAGATACGCAGTATTTT; CDR3 protein: CASSQDPSGTADTQYF
clone size: many; D gene: NA; J gene: TRBJ2-2; V gene: TRBV10-3; CDR3 DNA: TGTGCCATCAGAACTACCGGGGAGCTGTTTTTT; CDR3 protein: CAIRTTGELFF
clone size: NA; D gene: NA; J gene: TRBJ1-5; V gene: TRBV7-6; CDR3 DNA: TGTGCCAGCAGCTTAGCTCCCTCTGGGGGAGATAAGTATTTT; CDR3 protein: CASSLAPSGGDKYF
clone size: many; D gene: NA; J gene: TRBJ2-7; V gene: TRBV29-1; CDR3 DNA: TGCAGCGTTGTCAGCTGGGGAGCGGAGACCTACGAGCAGTACTTC; CDR3 protein: CSVVSWGAETYEQYF
clone size: many; D gene: NA; J gene: TRBJ2-1; V gene: TRBV11-1; CDR3 DNA: TGTGCCAGCAGCTTCTCCGTGCCCGGGACGGAATACAATGAGCAGTTCTTC; CDR3 protein: CASSFSVPGTEYNEQFF
clone size: few; D gene: NA; J gene: TRBJ2-1; V gene: TRBV7-2; CDR3 DNA: TGTGCCAGCAGCTTCCAGGTTTCGTGGGGTTCCTACAATGAGCAGTTCTTC; CDR3 protein: CASSFQVSWGSYNEQFF
clone size: NA; D gene: NA; J gene: TRBJ1-4; V gene: TRBV7-3; CDR3 DNA: TGTGCCAGCAGCTTAATGGGCAGGCCCCTTGAAAAACTGTTTTTT; CDR3 protein: CASSLMGRPLEKLFF
clone size: NA; D gene: TRBD1; J gene: TRBJ2-5; V gene: TRBV7-7; CDR3 DNA: TGTGCTAGCAGCTTAGGGACAGGGGGCCGCGAGACCCAGTACTTC; CDR3 protein: CASSLGTGGRETQYF
clone size: NA; D gene: NA; J gene: TRBJ1-2; V gene: TRBV6-1; CDR3 DNA: TGTGCCAGCAGTGAAGCAGGGTTCTATGGCTACACCTTC; CDR3 protein: CASSEAGFYGYTF
clone size: NA; D gene: TRBD1; J gene: TRBJ2-2; V gene: TRBV7-3; CDR3 DNA: TGTGCCAGCAGCCTGACAGGGCAGACCGGGGAGCTGTTTTTT; CDR3 protein: CASSLTGQTGELFF
clone size: many; D gene: NA; J gene: TRBJ2-7; V gene: TRBV28; CDR3 DNA: TGTGCCACCTCCCGGGGTGGCAGCTCCTACGAGCAGTACTTC; CDR3 protein: CATSRGGSSYEQYF
clone size: many; D gene: NA; J gene: TRBJ2-5; V gene: TRBV12-3/TRBV12-4; CDR3 DNA: TGTGCCAGCAGTTTTGGCAGGGGAGGGAACCAAGAGACCCAGTACTTC; CDR3 protein: CASSFGRGGNQETQYF
clone size: NA; D gene: TRBD1; J gene: TRBJ2-5; V gene: TRBV15; CDR3 DNA: TGTGCCACCAGCAGGGATAACAGGGGAAAAGAGACCCAGTACTTC; CDR3 protein: CATSRDNRGKETQYF
clone size: few; D gene: TRBD2; J gene: TRBJ2-5; V gene: TRBV12-3/TRBV12-4; CDR3 DNA: TGTGCCTCCCGTACTGCGGGAGGGGGGCAAGAGACCCAGTACTTC; CDR3 protein: CASRTAGGGQETQYF
clone size: many; D gene: NA; J gene: TRBJ1-5; V gene: TRBV12-3/TRBV12-4; CDR3 DNA: TGTGCCAGCAGTTCCGGGGGGGGCAATCAGCCCCAGCATTTT; CDR3 protein: CASSSGGGNQPQHF
clone size: NA; D gene: TRBD1; J gene: TRBJ2-3; V gene: TRBV4-2; CDR3 DNA: TGTGCCAGCAGCCAGGCAGACCAATCCGGGACAGGGTCAGATACGCAGTATTTT; CDR3 protein: CASSQADQSGTGSDTQYF
clone size: many; D gene: TRBD2; J gene: TRBJ2-3; V gene: TRBV5-1; CDR3 DNA: TGCGCCAGCAGGAGCGGGGACCCACCCGATACGCAGTATTTT; CDR3 protein: CASRSGDPPDTQYF
clone size: few; D gene: TRBD1; J gene: TRBJ1-6; V gene: TRBV3-1; CDR3 DNA: TGTGCCAGCAGTCTCGGCAGGGGGTATTCACCCCTCCACTTT; CDR3 protein: CASSLGRGYSPLHF
clone size: few; D gene: TRBD2; J gene: TRBJ2-3; V gene: TRBV20-1; CDR3 DNA: TGCAGTGCTGAGCCGGGACTAGCGGGGGGGCTTATCACAGATACGCAGTATTTT; CDR3 protein: CSAEPGLAGGLITDTQYF
clone size: few; D gene: NA; J gene: TRBJ1-5; V gene: TRBV7-8; CDR3 DNA: TGTGCCAGCAGCCGGCCGGGTGGAGGTCAGCCCCAGCATTTT; CDR3 protein: CASSRPGGGQPQHF
clone size: NA; D gene: NA; J gene: TRBJ2-3; V gene: TRBV20-1; CDR3 DNA: TGCAGTGCACCCATAGGAAAAGATACGCAGTATTTT; CDR3 protein: CSAPIGKDTQYF
clone size: many; D gene: NA; J gene: TRBJ2-2; V gene: TRBV5-1; CDR3 DNA: TGCGCCAGCAGCTTGGACCCTAACGCCGGGGAGCTGTTTTTT; CDR3 protein: CASSLDPNAGELFF
clone size: many; D gene: TRBD2; J gene: TRBJ2-5; V gene: TRBV28; CDR3 DNA: TGTGCCAGCAGTTTCATAGCGGGATCGGAGACCCAGTACTTC; CDR3 protein: CASSFIAGSETQYF